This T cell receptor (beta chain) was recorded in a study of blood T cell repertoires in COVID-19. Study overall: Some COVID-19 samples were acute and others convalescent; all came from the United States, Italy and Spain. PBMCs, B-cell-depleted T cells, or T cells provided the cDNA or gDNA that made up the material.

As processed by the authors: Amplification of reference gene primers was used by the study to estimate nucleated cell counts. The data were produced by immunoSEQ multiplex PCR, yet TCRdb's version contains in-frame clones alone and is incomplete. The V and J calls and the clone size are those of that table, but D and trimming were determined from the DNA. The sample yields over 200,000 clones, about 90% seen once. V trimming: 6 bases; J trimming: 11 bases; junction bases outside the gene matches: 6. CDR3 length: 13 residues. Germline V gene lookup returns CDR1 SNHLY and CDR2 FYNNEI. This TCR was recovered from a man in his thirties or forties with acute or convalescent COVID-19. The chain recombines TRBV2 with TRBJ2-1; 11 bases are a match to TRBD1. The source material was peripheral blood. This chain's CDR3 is CASRWTGGAQQFF. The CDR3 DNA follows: TGTGCCAGCAGATGGACAGGGGGCGCCCAGCAGTTCTTC.